Listed below are T cell receptor beta chains from one sample, sequenced in a study of T cells in Graves' hyperthyroidism and ophthalmopathy. One entry per CDR3 protein results from TCRdb running MiXCR on the multiplex PCR reads. This table holds some 300,000 distinct CDR3 sequences, approximately 16% found once. Sequencing input: blood. These receptors were collected from a man aged 25 to 40 with Graves' hyperthyroidism. Both conserved end residues are part of each CDR3. Each record gives: D gene, J gene, V gene, clone size, CDR3 protein, CDR3 DNA. The D gene is left open where the match is weak. Clone size is stated in some rows and not others, as once, few, many or a class when expanded.

d_call: .
j_call: TRBJ1-4
v_call: TRBV12-3/TRBV12-4
clone_size: many
cdr3_aa: CASSNNEKLFF
cdr3_nt: TGTGCCAGCAGTAATAATGAAAAACTGTTTTTT

d_call: .
j_call: TRBJ2-1
v_call: TRBV7-3
clone_size: few
cdr3_aa: CASSSRAGLYNEQFF
cdr3_nt: TGTGCCAGCAGCTCTAGAGCGGGCTTATACAATGAGCAGTTCTTC

d_call: .
j_call: TRBJ2-5
v_call: TRBV24-1
clone_size: .
cdr3_aa: CATSDPTDEETQYF
cdr3_nt: TGTGCCACCAGTGATCCGACAGATGAGGAGACCCAGTACTTC

d_call: TRBD2
j_call: TRBJ2-3
v_call: TRBV2
clone_size: .
cdr3_aa: CASRSGTTSTDTQYF
cdr3_nt: TGTGCCAGCAGATCCGGGACTACTAGCACAGATACGCAGTATTTT

d_call: .
j_call: TRBJ2-2
v_call: TRBV12-3/TRBV12-4
clone_size: few
cdr3_aa: CASRVDRPTGELFF
cdr3_nt: TGTGCCAGCAGAGTAGACAGGCCGACCGGGGAGCTGTTTTTT

d_call: TRBD1
j_call: TRBJ2-3
v_call: TRBV11-2
clone_size: many
cdr3_aa: CASSLVAGGFTDTQYF
cdr3_nt: TGTGCCAGCAGCTTAGTGGCAGGGGGCTTCACAGATACGCAGTATTTT

d_call: .
j_call: TRBJ2-1
v_call: TRBV5-1
clone_size: .
cdr3_aa: CASRLGGQKNEQFF
cdr3_nt: TGCGCCAGCAGGCTGGGGGGACAAAAAAATGAGCAGTTCTTC

d_call: .
j_call: TRBJ1-1
v_call: TRBV20-1
clone_size: few
cdr3_aa: CSAREKGSNSGEAFF
cdr3_nt: TGCAGTGCTAGAGAGAAGGGATCGAATAGTGGCGAAGCTTTCTTT

d_call: .
j_call: TRBJ2-5
v_call: TRBV11-2
clone_size: many
cdr3_aa: CASSLDYAGTQYF
cdr3_nt: TGTGCCAGCAGCTTAGATTACGCGGGGACCCAGTACTTC

d_call: .
j_call: TRBJ1-6
v_call: TRBV12-3/TRBV12-4
clone_size: few
cdr3_aa: CASSFRSRDSPLHF
cdr3_nt: TGTGCCAGCAGTTTTCGCAGCCGAGATTCACCCCTCCACTTT

d_call: TRBD1
j_call: TRBJ2-7
v_call: TRBV28
clone_size: many
cdr3_aa: CASSAGQVYYEQYF
cdr3_nt: TGTGCCAGCAGTGCGGGACAGGTATACTACGAGCAGTACTTC